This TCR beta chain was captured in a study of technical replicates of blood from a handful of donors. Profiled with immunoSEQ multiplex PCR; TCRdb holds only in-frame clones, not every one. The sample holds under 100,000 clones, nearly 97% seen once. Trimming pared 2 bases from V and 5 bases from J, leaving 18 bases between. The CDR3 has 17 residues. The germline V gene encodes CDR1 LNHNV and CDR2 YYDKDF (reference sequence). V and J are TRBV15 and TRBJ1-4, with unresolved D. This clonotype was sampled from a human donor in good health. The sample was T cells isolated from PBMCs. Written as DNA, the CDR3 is TGTGCCACCAGCAGACCACGTAAAGATGGACTCAATGAAAAACTGTTTTTT. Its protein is CATSRPRKDGLNEKLFF. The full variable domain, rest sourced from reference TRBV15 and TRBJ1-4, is DAMVIQNPRYQVTQFGKPVTLSCSQTLNHNVMYWYQQKSSQAPKLLFHYYDKDFNNEADTPDNFQSRRPNTSFCFLDIRSPGLGDTAMYLCATSRPRKDGLNEKLFFGSGTQLSVL.